This T cell receptor (beta chain) is drawn from a study of T cells after yellow fever vaccination. Study-wide background: It was SMART-Seq v4 Ultra Low Input that prepared the fractions with low cell numbers. Whole-study results and caveats: At day 0, almost all vaccine-responding clonotypes escaped detection in the sorted memory subsets. Post-booster repertoires contained most primary-vaccination clones again (about 95% CD4, around 88% CD8).

This clonotype was seen at least ten times. The V and J ends lost 0 bases and 1 base respectively, with 10 bases between them. The CDR3 runs 15 residues. Germline V gene sequence: CDR1 SGHNT, CDR2 YYREEE (reference sequence). Conversion of TCR transcripts into cDNA relied on 5'RACE template switching, which added a universal primer site and UMIs. TCRdb fed the 5' RACE reads into MiXCR, producing one record per CDR3 protein. The table includes some 22,000 distinct CDR3 sequences, roughly 5.6% detected once. Sequenced material: PBMCs, either bulk or a sorted T-cell subset (CD4+, CD8+, memory, or dextramer-sorted; not recorded which), taken about 49 days after the first yellow fever vaccination. The chain combines TRBV5-4 with TRBJ1-1; TRBD1 is a possible D gene (6 bases). This receptor was identified in a man aged 18 to 30 who received the YFV17D yellow fever vaccine. The CDR3 bases are TGTGCCAGCAGCTTGGCAGAGGGGGGGAACACTGAAGCTTTCTTT. This translates into CASSLAEGGNTEAFF.